The following is a TCR beta chain sequence with its context. Its antigen is not known. The sample belongs to a study of Graves' ophthalmopathy and Graves' hyperthyroidism. Across the study: At initial diagnosis, peripheral blood was obtained, and this preceded any treatment. Findings and caveats of the study: Blood samples also showed most expanded thyroid clonotypes exceeding 0.001 frequency.

Researchers classed hyperthyroidism as stable given no ophthalmopathy within 18 months of follow-up. Aged 18 to 65, hyperthyroidism patients had new diagnoses of under 2 months' duration. Amplifying from RNA transcripts, the study obtained TCR beta CDR3 regions. Scientists carried out first-round RT-PCR using HTBI primers and then a second-round multiplex PCR. A single record per CDR3 protein comes from TCRdb applying MiXCR to the multiplex PCR reads. The sample holds 400,000 to 500,000 distinct CDR3 sequences; roughly 21% are singletons and the top ten take roughly 3%. This sequence was found in a woman under 30 with stable Graves' hyperthyroidism. The sample consisted of peripheral blood.

The DNA of the CDR3 is TGTGCCAGCAGTAAAGTTGGGGAGCAGTACTTC. Translating it yields CASSKVGEQYF. This chain joins TRBV12-3 or TRBV12-4 and TRBJ2-7; D gene ambiguous. V lost 5 bases and J lost 7, with 9 bases in between. The CDR3 has 11 amino acids.